The sequence of this TCR beta chain was determined in a study of cytomegalovirus exposure and HLA in healthy donors. Sequenced by immunoSEQ multiplex PCR; TCRdb stores in-frame clones only, minus some. The sample shows around 150,000 clones, about 82% of them seen only once. Study outcomes and limitations: The classifier reportedly diagnosed cytomegalovirus status with high sensitivity and specificity. CMV antigen specificity was confirmed in vitro for a few CMV-associated chains. The study put 150 to 200 TCR beta chains on its list as cytomegalovirus-associated.

This CDR3 is 11 amino acids long. Trimming took 6 bases from V and 8 from J, leaving 10 bases between them. Germline V CDR1 and CDR2: LNHDA, SQIVND (reference sequence). About this clone itself: Its antigen is unidentified.

This sequence originates from a young man in good health and CMV-seropositive. The specimen was PBMCs. The chain couples TRBV19 to TRBJ1-2, with unresolved D. In DNA, the CDR3 is TGTGCCAGTAGCCCCGCACTGGGCTACACCTTC. Its protein is CASSPALGYTF.